This T cell receptor (beta chain) derives from a study of human T cells and chemical hapten exposure (dated by TCRdb to the early 2020s). Describing the broader study: For sensitization, 2% DPC in acetone was applied to a roughly 2 cm by roughly 2 cm area of upper inner arm skin. Patch testing was done on the upper back using Finn chambers containing 0.01% DPC, and results were scored after 6 days according to International Contact Dermatitis Research Group standards. Patients additionally received weekly therapeutic DPC doses to the scalp throughout the approximately 24-week study period. Blood samples were taken from patients before sensitization (week 0) and then at 2, 6 and about 24 weeks after DPC sensitization. In alopecia patients, the study followed how the peripheral blood TCR repertoire changed in vivo over primary and secondary sensitization to diphenylcyclopropenone (DPC), a hapten. Libraries were combined into a pool for sequencing, and differences in TCR yield between samples came mainly from small differences in library volumes within the pool. Alopecia areata with under or over 50% scalp involvement, alopecia totalis and alopecia universalis were represented in the patient cohort, which was mostly female. Blood for TCR sequencing was provided by twenty-nine alopecia patients at one to four time points (pre-sensitization, 2, 6 and 24 weeks).

CDR1 and CDR2 are read off the germline V gene as SGHTA and FQGNSA. The CDR3 sequence holds 13 residues, the cysteine and phenylalanine included. This entry keeps only the CDR3 DNA: 39 bases, framed from base 1. V loses 1 base, J loses 8 bases, and the germline ends lie 9 bases apart. Only a few counts were recorded for this clonotype. No cognate antigen has been identified for it. The record has no base qualities; no much larger clone is one base away. Receptor amplification or capture employed RACE. The listed sequencing device is NextSeq 500. During library preparation, unique molecular identifiers were attached to individual cDNA molecules so that TCRs could be counted quantitatively and reproducibly. From each blood RNA sample, both TCR alpha and TCR beta chains were sequenced. In the original analysis: A median of about 89,000 TCRs per sample was observed, with a range of about 20,000 to 750,000. The Decombinator software suite was used to annotate the V, J and CDR3 of the TCR reads. For the PS versus PT1 abundance plots, all samples were subsampled to the same number of TCRs (28,000). Expanded TCRs were defined as absent before sensitization and observed at least eight times at the 2-week time point. The raw public data were reprocessed by TCRdb itself: fastp quality trimming at Q25, MiXCR clonotype calling, in-frame beta chains only. Identical CDR3 protein sequences are pooled into one entry, listed with their most common genes and DNA. The V and J calls shown here were made by TCRdb, not taken from the authors' results. A total of 370,000 or so distinct CDR3 sequences appear in this sample, more than 4.5% of them only once. About 2.2% of the sample is held by the ten biggest clonotypes.

Beyond this particular receptor, the publication reports: No change with DPC sensitization was found in the number of TCRs above 1 in 1000 frequency, and no evidence of global repertoire structure alterations was found. Because all patients had alopecia, a presumed autoimmune disease, the immune response of the patients might differ from that of healthy individuals. After repeated subsampling, changes were observed in the strength of the expansion versus patch-test correlation and in the threshold at which the correlation became significant. Expanded TCRs formed significantly more large CDR3 similarity clusters than pre-sensitization or healthy control sets, consistent with antigen-driven responses. A positive correlation was found between the number of PT1 expanded TCRs and patch test score, with significance reached at thresholds 8, 16 and 32 but not 4.

The intended sense of this specimen's time point label: patch test 1, 2 weeks after DPC sensitization. In light of the paper, this sample's treatment or condition label describes: therapeutic diphenylcyclopropenone sensitization with weekly scalp DPC. At each patch-test visit, blood was drawn before the patch test was applied. To be eligible, patients had to be aged 18 to 70, diagnosed with alopecia and judged suitable for DPC therapy, while pregnant patients were excluded. Total RNA was extracted from unfractionated whole blood collected in Tempus Blood RNA tubes. The receptor was isolated from a woman aged 50 to 60 with alopecia areata. Some clones in this sample may be carry-over from other donors' samples. This receptor chain uses TRBV7-2 and TRBJ2-1; the D gene identity is not certain. The material was whole blood, obtained in connection with sensitization to the hapten diphenylcyclopropenone (DPC). The nucleotides are TGTGCCAGCAGCTTAGGTCTTCCCGATGAGCAGTTCTTC. It codes for CASSLGLPDEQFF.